This T cell receptor beta chain is drawn from a study of identical twins. TCRdb analysed the 5' RACE reads with MiXCR anew, one entry per CDR3 protein. The sample includes hundreds of thousands of distinct CDR3 sequences, 8.5% to 9.5% of them seen just once. There are a few counts of this clonotype. The CDR3 runs 14 residues. Germline V gene data show CDR1 as MNHEY and CDR2 as SMNVEV (reference sequence). The V and J ends lost 3 bases and 4 bases respectively, with 12 bases between them. The sample was also reused in another study, on yellow fever vaccine responses in identical twins.

What was sequenced was PBMCs. This sequence joins TRBV27 and TRBJ2-5; perhaps D is TRBD1 or TRBD2 (6 bases each). This receptor was obtained from a young woman in good health. The CDR3 sequence: CASSFMGGGETQYF. The DNA for the CDR3 is TGTGCCAGCAGTTTTATGGGGGGCGGAGAGACCCAGTACTTC.